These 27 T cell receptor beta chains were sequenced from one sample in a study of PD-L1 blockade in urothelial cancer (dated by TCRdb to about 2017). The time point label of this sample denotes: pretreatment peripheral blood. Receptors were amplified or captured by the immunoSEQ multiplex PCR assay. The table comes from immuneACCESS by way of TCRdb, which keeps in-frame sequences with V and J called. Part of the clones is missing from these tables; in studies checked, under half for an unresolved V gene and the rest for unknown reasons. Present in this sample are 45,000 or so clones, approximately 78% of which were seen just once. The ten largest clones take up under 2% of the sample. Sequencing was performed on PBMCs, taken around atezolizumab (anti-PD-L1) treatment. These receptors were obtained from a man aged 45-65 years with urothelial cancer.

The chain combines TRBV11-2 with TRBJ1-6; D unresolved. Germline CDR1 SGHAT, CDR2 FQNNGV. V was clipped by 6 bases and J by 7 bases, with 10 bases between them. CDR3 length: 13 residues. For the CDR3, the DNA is TGTGCCAGCAGATCCTCTAGGAATTCACCCCTCCACTTT. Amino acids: CASRSSRNSPLHF.

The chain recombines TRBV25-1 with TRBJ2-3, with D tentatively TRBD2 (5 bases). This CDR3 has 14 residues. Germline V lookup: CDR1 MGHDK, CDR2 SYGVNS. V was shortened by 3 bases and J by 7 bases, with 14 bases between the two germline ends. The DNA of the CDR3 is TGTGCCAGCAGTGATTTCGGGGAGCGGAATACGCAGTATTTT. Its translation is CASSDFGERNTQYF.

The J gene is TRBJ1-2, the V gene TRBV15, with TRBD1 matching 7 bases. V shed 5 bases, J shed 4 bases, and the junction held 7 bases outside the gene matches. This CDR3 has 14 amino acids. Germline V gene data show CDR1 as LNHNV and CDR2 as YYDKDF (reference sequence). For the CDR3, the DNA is TGTGCCACCAGCGTTAGGGGGCAAGGCTATGGCTACACCTTC. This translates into CATSVRGQGYGYTF.

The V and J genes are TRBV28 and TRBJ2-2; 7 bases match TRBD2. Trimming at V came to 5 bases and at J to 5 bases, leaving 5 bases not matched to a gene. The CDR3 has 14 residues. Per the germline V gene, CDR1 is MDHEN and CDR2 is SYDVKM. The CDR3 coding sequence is TGTGCCAGCAGTCCGGGACTATTAACCGGGGAGCTGTTTTTT. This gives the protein CASSPGLLTGELFF.

The CDR3 DNA is TGTGCCAGCAGTTCGGGTGGCAATCAGCCCCAGCATTTT. The encoded protein is CASSSGGNQPQHF. The chain recombines TRBV6-5 with TRBJ1-5; D is undetermined. V was trimmed by 4 bases and J by 2 bases, leaving 6 bases between them. Per germline, CDR1 MNHEY and CDR2 SVGAGI. The CDR3 loop spans 13 amino acids.

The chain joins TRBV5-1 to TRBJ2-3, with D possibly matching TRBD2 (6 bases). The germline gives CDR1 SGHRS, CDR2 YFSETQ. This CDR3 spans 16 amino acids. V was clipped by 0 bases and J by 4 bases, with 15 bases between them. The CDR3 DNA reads TGCGCCAGCAGCTTGGGAGGGGAGGTTTATTCAGATACGCAGTATTTT. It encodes CASSLGGEVYSDTQYF. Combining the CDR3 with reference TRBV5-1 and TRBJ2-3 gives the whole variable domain KAGVTQTPRYLIKTRGQQVTLSCSPISGHRSVSWYQQTPGQGLQFLFEYFSETQRNKGNFPGRFSGRQFSNSRSEMNVSTLELGDSALYLCASSLGGEVYSDTQYFGPGTRLTVL.

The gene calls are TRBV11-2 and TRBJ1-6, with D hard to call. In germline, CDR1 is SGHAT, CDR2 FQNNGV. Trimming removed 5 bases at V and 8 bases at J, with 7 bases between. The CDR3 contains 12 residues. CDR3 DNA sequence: TGTGCCAGCAGCCAACAATATTCACCCCTCCACTTT. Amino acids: CASSQQYSPLHF.

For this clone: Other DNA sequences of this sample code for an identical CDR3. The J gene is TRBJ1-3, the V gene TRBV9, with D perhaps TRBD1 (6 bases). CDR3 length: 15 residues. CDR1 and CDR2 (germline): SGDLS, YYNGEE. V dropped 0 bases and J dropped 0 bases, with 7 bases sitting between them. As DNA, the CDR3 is TGTGCCAGCAGCGTAGGCAGGGGCTCTGGAAACACCATATATTTT. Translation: CASSVGRGSGNTIYF.

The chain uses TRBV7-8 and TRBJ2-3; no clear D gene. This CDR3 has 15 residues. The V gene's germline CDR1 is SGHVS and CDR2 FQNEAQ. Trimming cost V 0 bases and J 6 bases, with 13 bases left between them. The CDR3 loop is CASSLAGTLEDTQYF. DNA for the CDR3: TGTGCCAGCAGCTTAGCAGGCACCCTAGAGGATACGCAGTATTTT.

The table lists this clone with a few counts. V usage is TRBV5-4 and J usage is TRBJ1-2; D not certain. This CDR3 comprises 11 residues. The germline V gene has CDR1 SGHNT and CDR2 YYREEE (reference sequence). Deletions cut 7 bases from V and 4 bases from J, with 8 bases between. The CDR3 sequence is CASPTTYGYTF. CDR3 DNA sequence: TGTGCCAGCCCTACTACCTATGGCTACACCTTC.

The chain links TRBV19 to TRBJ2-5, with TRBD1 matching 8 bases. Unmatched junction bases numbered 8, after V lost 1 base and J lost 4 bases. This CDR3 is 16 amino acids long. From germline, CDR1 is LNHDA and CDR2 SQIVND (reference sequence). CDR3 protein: CASSIVGQGAGETQYF. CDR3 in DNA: TGTGCCAGTAGTATAGTGGGGCAGGGGGCGGGAGAGACCCAGTACTTC.

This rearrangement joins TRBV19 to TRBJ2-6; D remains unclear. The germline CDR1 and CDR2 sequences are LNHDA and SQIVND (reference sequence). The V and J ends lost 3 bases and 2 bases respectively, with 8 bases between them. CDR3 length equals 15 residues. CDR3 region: CASSIQSAGANVLTF. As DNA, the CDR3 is TGTGCCAGTAGTATCCAGTCTGCTGGGGCCAACGTCCTGACTTTC.

The DNA of the CDR3 is TGTGCCAGCAGTTACGCCCGGGAGGGCCCAGGCGAGCAGTACTTC. Protein product: CASSYAREGPGEQYF. The chain uses TRBV6-5 and TRBJ2-7; 8 bases are shared with TRBD2. This CDR3 has 15 residues. V lost 2 bases to trimming and J lost 6 bases; unmatched junction nucleotides: 9. Germline CDR1 is MNHEY and CDR2 is SVGAGI.

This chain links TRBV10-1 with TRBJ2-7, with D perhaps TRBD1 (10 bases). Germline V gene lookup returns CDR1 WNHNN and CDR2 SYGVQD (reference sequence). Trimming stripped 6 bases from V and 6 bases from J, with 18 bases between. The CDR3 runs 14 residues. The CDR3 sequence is CASRPSGDRGEQYF. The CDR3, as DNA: TGCGCCAGCAGACCTAGCGGGGACAGGGGCGAGCAGTACTTC.

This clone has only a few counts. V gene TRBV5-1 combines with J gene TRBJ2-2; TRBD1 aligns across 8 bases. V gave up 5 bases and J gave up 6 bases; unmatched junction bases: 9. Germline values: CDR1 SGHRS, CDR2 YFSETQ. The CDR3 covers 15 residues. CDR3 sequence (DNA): TGCGCCAGCAGACTACAGGGGGTAGGCCCCGGGGAGCTGTTTTTT. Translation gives CASRLQGVGPGELFF.

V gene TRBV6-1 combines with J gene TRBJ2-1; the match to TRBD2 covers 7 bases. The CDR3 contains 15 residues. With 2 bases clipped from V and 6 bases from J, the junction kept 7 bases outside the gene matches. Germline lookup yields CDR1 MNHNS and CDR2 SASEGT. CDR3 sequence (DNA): TGTGCCAGCAGTGAAATGAGCGGGACCTCCAATGAGCAGTTCTTC. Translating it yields CASSEMSGTSNEQFF.

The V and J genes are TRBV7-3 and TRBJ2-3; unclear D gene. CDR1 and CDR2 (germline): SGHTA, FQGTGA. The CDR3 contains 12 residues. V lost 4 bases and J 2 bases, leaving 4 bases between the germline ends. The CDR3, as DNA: TGTGCCAGCAGCTCCTTCACAGATACGCAGTATTTT. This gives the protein CASSSFTDTQYF.

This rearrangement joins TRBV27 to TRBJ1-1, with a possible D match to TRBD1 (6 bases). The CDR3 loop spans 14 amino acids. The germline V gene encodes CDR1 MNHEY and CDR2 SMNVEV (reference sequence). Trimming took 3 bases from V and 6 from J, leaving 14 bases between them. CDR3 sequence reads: CASSFGGPNSEAFF. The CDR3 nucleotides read TGTGCCAGCAGTTTCGGGGGGCCAAATTCTGAAGCTTTCTTT.

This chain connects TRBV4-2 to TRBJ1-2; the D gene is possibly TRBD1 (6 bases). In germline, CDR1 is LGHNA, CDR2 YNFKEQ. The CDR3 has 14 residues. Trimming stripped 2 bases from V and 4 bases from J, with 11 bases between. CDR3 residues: CASSQSGVSYGYTF. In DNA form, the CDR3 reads TGTGCCAGCAGCCAATCAGGGGTGAGCTATGGCTACACCTTC.

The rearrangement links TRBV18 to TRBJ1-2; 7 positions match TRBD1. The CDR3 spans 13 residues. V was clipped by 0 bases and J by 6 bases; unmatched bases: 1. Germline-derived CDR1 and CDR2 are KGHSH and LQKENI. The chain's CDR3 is CASSPPTGNGYTF. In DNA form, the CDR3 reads TGTGCCAGCTCACCACCGACAGGGAATGGCTACACCTTC.

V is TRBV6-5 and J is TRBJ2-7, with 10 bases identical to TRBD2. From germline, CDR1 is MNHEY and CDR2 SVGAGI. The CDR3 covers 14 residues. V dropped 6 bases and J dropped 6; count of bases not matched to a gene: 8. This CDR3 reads CASRPAGGRGEQYF. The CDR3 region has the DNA TGTGCCAGCAGACCAGCGGGAGGGCGTGGCGAGCAGTACTTC.

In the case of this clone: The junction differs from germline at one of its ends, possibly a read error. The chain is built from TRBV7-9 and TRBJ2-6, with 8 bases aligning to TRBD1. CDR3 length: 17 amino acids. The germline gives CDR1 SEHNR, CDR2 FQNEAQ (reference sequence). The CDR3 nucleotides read TGTGTCAGCAGCCCCGGACAGGGTTACTCTGGGGCCAACGTCCTGACTTTC. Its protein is CVSSPGQGYSGANVLTF. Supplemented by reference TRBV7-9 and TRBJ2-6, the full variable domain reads DTGVSQNPRHKITKRGQNVTFRCDPISEHNRLYWYRQTLGQGPEFLTYFQNEAQLEKSRLLSDRFSAERPKGSFSTLEIQRTEQGDSAMYLCVSSPGQGYSGANVLTFGAGSRLTVL.

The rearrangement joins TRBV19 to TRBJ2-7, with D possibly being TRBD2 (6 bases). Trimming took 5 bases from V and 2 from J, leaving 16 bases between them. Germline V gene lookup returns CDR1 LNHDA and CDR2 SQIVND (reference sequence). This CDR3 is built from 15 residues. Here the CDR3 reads CASSPGPWRAYEQYF. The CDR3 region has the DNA TGTGCCAGTAGTCCGGGACCCTGGAGGGCCTACGAGCAGTACTTC.

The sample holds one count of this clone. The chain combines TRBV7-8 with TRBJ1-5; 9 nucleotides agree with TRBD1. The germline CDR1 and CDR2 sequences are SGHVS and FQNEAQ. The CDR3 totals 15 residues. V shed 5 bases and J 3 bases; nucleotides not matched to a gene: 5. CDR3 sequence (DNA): TGTGCCAGCAGCATGGGACAGGGATTCAATCAGCCCCAGCATTTT. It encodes CASSMGQGFNQPQHF. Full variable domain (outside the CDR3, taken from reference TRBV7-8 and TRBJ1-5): GAGVSQSPRYKVAKRGQDVALRCDPISGHVSLFWYQQALGQGPEFLTYFQNEAQLDKSGLPSDRFFAERPEGSVSTLKIQRTQQEDSAVYLCASSMGQGFNQPQHFGDGTRLSIL.

CDR3 bases: TGTGCCAGCAGTGTCGACAGGGGGCTCCTCGGGGAGCAGTACTTC. This gives the protein CASSVDRGLLGEQYF. The chain employs TRBV25-1 and TRBJ2-7; 10 nucleotides match TRBD1. There are 15 residues in the CDR3. Trimming took 4 bases from V and 7 from J; bases not matched to a gene: 10. The germline V gene encodes CDR1 MGHDK and CDR2 SYGVNS.

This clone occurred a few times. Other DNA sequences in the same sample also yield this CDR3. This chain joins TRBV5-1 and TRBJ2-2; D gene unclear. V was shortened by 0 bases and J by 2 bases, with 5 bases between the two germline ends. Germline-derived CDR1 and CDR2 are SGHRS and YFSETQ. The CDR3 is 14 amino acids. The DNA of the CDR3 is TGCGCCAGCAGCTTGGGACAAAACACCGGGGAGCTGTTTTTT. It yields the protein CASSLGQNTGELFF.

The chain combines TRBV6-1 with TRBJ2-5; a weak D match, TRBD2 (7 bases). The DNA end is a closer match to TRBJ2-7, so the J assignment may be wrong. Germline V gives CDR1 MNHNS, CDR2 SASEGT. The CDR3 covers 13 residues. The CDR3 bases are TGTGCCAGCACCCTAGGGGGGGGATACGAGCAGTACTTC. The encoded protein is CASTLGGGYEQYF.